The rows below give T cell receptor beta chains drawn from one sample of a study of glioma-infiltrating T cells after dendritic cell vaccination. Assay used: immunoSEQ multiplex PCR; TCRdb lists only in-frame clones, some missing. The sample consists of approximately 60,000 clones, around nine tenths of them appearing once. The material sequenced was blood, taken after dendritic cell vaccination. These receptors all come from a human donor with glioblastoma. Each CDR3 is given with its conserved first and last residue. A D gene is named only where the DNA matches it firmly. Expanded clones get a size class; other rows say once, few or many, or leave the size out.

D: TRBD1
J: TRBJ2-7
V: TRBV14
size: -
CDR3: CASSQDYDRGYEQYF
DNA: TGTGCCAGCAGCCAAGATTACGACAGGGGCTACGAGCAGTACTTC

D: TRBD2
J: TRBJ2-7
V: TRBV5-1
size: -
CDR3: CASSTGTSGPYEQYF
DNA: TGCGCCAGCAGCACAGGGACTAGCGGCCCCTACGAGCAGTACTTC

D: -
J: TRBJ1-2
V: TRBV4-1
size: -
CDR3: CASSQEAGDYGYTF
DNA: TGCGCCAGCAGCCAAGAGGCGGGGGACTATGGCTACACCTTC

D: TRBD2
J: TRBJ2-5
V: TRBV7-6
size: -
CDR3: CASSLLSGAGGPGETQYF
DNA: TGTGCCAGCAGCTTACTCTCTGGGGCGGGAGGGCCTGGAGAGACCCAGTACTTC

D: TRBD1
J: TRBJ1-1
V: TRBV27
size: once
CDR3: CASSFSDRVEAFF
DNA: TGTGCCAGCAGTTTTTCCGACAGGGTTGAAGCTTTCTTT

D: TRBD1
J: TRBJ1-2
V: TRBV6-5
size: -
CDR3: CASTKGAGRGGYTF
DNA: TGTGCCAGCACCAAGGGGGCGGGTCGGGGTGGCTACACCTTC

D: TRBD2
J: TRBJ2-7
V: TRBV6-6
size: few
CDR3: CATAAGGTSRYEQYF
DNA: TGTGCCACTGCAGCGGGCGGGACTAGTAGGTACGAGCAGTACTTC

D: TRBD2
J: TRBJ2-2
V: TRBV4-3
size: -
CDR3: CASSQDAAGGRRDTGELFF
DNA: TGCGCCAGCAGCCAAGATGCGGCGGGAGGGCGAAGAGACACCGGGGAGCTGTTTTTT

D: TRBD1
J: TRBJ2-5
V: TRBV9
size: -
CDR3: CASQPGGQLQETQYF
DNA: TGTGCCAGTCAACCAGGGGGACAATTACAAGAGACCCAGTACTTC

D: -
J: TRBJ1-1
V: TRBV6-1
size: once
CDR3: CASSEAEGVFEAFF
DNA: TGTGCCAGCAGTGAAGCTGAGGGAGTTTTTGAAGCTTTCTTT

D: TRBD1
J: TRBJ2-3
V: TRBV5-8
size: once
CDR3: CASSLGQPYTQYF
DNA: TGTGCCAGCAGCCTGGGACAGCCTTATACGCAGTATTTT

D: TRBD1
J: TRBJ2-7
V: TRBV11-2
size: -
CDR3: CASSSTGTGEPEQYF
DNA: TGTGCCAGCAGCTCCACCGGGACAGGGGAGCCCGAGCAGTACTTC

D: -
J: TRBJ1-1
V: TRBV6-5
size: -
CDR3: CASTPGQTTNTEAFF
DNA: TGTGCCAGCACCCCTGGACAGACAACAAACACTGAAGCTTTCTTT

D: TRBD2
J: TRBJ2-5
V: TRBV9
size: -
CDR3: CASSLAGAGGQETQYF
DNA: TGTGCCAGCAGCCTGGCAGGGGCGGGAGGGCAAGAGACCCAGTACTTC

D: TRBD2
J: TRBJ2-1
V: TRBV7-8
size: -
CDR3: CASSLYGLADIYNEQFF
DNA: TGTGCCAGCAGCTTATACGGACTAGCGGACATCTACAATGAGCAGTTCTTC

D: TRBD1
J: TRBJ1-2
V: TRBV6-6
size: -
CDR3: CASSGRQGVNYGYTF
DNA: TGTGCCAGCAGTGGGCGACAGGGAGTTAACTATGGCTACACCTTC

D: -
J: TRBJ1-4
V: TRBV11-2
size: -
CDR3: CASSPTTNEKLFF
DNA: TGTGCCAGCAGTCCCACAACTAATGAAAAACTGTTTTTT

D: -
J: TRBJ1-1
V: TRBV13
size: -
CDR3: CASSSLMRDTEAFF
DNA: TGTGCCAGCAGCTCCCTAATGAGGGACACTGAAGCTTTCTTT

D: -
J: TRBJ2-6
V: TRBV9
size: -
CDR3: CASSVGASGANVLTF
DNA: TGTGCCAGCAGCGTAGGCGCCTCTGGGGCCAACGTCCTGACTTTC

D: TRBD2
J: TRBJ2-5
V: TRBV10-2
size: -
CDR3: CASSELPGLAGGYQETQYF
DNA: TGCGCCAGCAGTGAGCTACCGGGACTAGCGGGAGGGTACCAAGAGACCCAGTACTTC

D: TRBD1
J: TRBJ2-5
V: TRBV5-5
size: -
CDR3: CASSLEGGGKTQYF
DNA: TGTGCCAGCAGCTTGGAAGGGGGCGGAAAGACCCAGTACTTC

D: TRBD2
J: TRBJ2-1
V: TRBV7-7
size: -
CDR3: CASSLGTSGAAGRNEQFF
DNA: TGTGCCAGCAGCTTAGGGACTAGCGGGGCCGCCGGTAGGAATGAGCAGTTCTTC

D: -
J: TRBJ2-1
V: TRBV5-1
size: -
CDR3: CASSLVPRANEQFF
DNA: TGCGCCAGCAGCTTGGTTCCCAGGGCCAATGAGCAGTTCTTC

D: -
J: TRBJ2-7
V: TRBV25-1
size: -
CDR3: CASSELDSSYEQYF
DNA: TGTGCCAGCAGTGAATTGGACAGCTCCTACGAGCAGTACTTC

D: -
J: TRBJ2-7
V: TRBV11-2
size: -
CDR3: CASSLEGGRSSYEQYF
DNA: TGTGCCAGCAGCTTAGAGGGAGGTAGAAGCTCCTACGAGCAGTACTTC

D: TRBD2
J: TRBJ2-7
V: TRBV7-2
size: -
CDR3: CASSFGTRGTEQYF
DNA: TGTGCCAGCAGCTTCGGGACTAGAGGAACCGAGCAGTACTTC

D: -
J: TRBJ1-1
V: TRBV29-1
size: -
CDR3: CSVAWANTEAFF
DNA: TGCAGCGTTGCTTGGGCGAACACTGAAGCTTTCTTT

D: TRBD1
J: TRBJ2-1
V: TRBV27
size: -
CDR3: CASSPRDRGSYEQFF
DNA: TGTGCCAGCAGCCCCCGTGACAGGGGGTCTTATGAGCAGTTCTTC

D: TRBD1
J: TRBJ1-1
V: TRBV11-3
size: once
CDR3: CASSLGQLVGTEAFF
DNA: TGTGCCAGCAGCTTGGGACAGCTTGTCGGCACTGAAGCTTTCTTT

D: -
J: TRBJ1-1
V: TRBV19
size: -
CDR3: CASSPRTPSNTEAFF
DNA: TGTGCCAGTAGTCCCAGGACACCTTCGAACACTGAAGCTTTCTTT

D: -
J: TRBJ1-1
V: TRBV11-3
size: -
CDR3: CASSRRLGSQGGEAFF
DNA: TGTGCCAGCAGCCGTCGGCTCGGCTCTCAAGGGGGTGAAGCTTTCTTT

D: TRBD2
J: TRBJ2-5
V: TRBV5-1
size: -
CDR3: CASSPVAGGTKTQYF
DNA: TGCGCCAGCAGCCCCGTAGCGGGGGGGACAAAGACCCAGTACTTC

D: TRBD1
J: TRBJ2-1
V: TRBV5-1
size: -
CDR3: CASSFIGQGNEQFF
DNA: TGCGCCAGCAGCTTCATTGGACAGGGAAATGAGCAGTTCTTC

D: -
J: TRBJ2-1
V: TRBV9
size: -
CDR3: CASSVMGGNYNEQFF
DNA: TGTGCCAGCAGCGTAATGGGGGGAAACTACAATGAGCAGTTCTTC

D: -
J: TRBJ2-5
V: TRBV12-5
size: once
CDR3: CASGRPPEEETQYF
DNA: TGTGCTAGTGGTCGCCCGCCGGAGGAAGAGACCCAGTACTTC

D: TRBD2
J: TRBJ2-7
V: TRBV9
size: -
CDR3: CASSVVASGTREQYF
DNA: TGTGCCAGCAGCGTAGTAGCTAGCGGGACACGCGAGCAGTACTTC